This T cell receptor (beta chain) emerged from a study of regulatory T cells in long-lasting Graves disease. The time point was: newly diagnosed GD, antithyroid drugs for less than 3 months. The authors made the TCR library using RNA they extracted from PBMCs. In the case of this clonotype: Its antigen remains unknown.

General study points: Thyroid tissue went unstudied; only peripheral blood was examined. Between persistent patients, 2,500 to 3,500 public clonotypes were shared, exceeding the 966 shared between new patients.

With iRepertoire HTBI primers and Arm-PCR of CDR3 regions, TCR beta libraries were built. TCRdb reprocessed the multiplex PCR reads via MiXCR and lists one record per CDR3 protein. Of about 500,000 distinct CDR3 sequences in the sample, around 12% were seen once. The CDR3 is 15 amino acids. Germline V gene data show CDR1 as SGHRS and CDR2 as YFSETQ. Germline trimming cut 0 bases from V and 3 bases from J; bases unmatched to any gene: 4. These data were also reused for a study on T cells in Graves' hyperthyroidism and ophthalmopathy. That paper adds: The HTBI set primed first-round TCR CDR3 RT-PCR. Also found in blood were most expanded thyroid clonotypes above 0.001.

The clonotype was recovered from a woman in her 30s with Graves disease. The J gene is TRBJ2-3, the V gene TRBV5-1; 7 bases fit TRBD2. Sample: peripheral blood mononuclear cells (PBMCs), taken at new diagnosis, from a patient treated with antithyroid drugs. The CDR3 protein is CASSLDPGRTDTQYF. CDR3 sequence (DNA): TGCGCCAGCAGCTTGGATCCCGGGAGGACAGATACGCAGTATTTT.